This T cell receptor beta chain was captured by sequencing in a study of glioma-infiltrating T cells after dendritic cell vaccination. TCRdb keeps only in-frame clones here, not all; method: immunoSEQ multiplex PCR. The sample has tens of thousands of clones, around 81% seen once. The sample consisted of blood, taken before dendritic cell vaccination. The TCR sequence derives from a human donor with glioblastoma.

CDR3 sequence: CASSQIDLGLSSYNEQFF. As DNA, the CDR3 is TGCGCCAGCAGCCAAATAGACCTAGGACTCAGCTCCTACAATGAGCAGTTCTTC. V usage is TRBV4-1 and J usage is TRBJ2-1; TRBD2 is a possible D gene (5 bases). Germline V gene lookup returns CDR1 MGHRA and CDR2 YSYEKL. The V gene lost 2 bases and the J gene lost 0 bases, with 17 bases spanning the gap. The CDR3 contains 18 residues.